The 25 T cell receptor beta chains given below trace back to one sample, sequenced in a study of cytomegalovirus exposure and HLA in healthy donors. In the PCR, 60 Vbeta and 13 Jbeta primers were used. Only in-frame clones appear in the TCRdb table, and some are missing; sequencing was by immunoSEQ multiplex PCR. The repertoire holds some 150,000 clones, with approximately 78% as singletons. Sequencing was carried out using PBMCs. The source is a middle-aged man in good health and CMV-seropositive.

This rearrangement joins TRBV7-9 to TRBJ1-2; D is unclear. CDR3 length: 15 amino acids. Per germline, CDR1 SEHNR and CDR2 FQNEAQ (reference sequence). V was trimmed by 7 bases and J by 0 bases, leaving 15 bases between them. In DNA form, the CDR3 reads TGTGCCAGCATCGGAGCATATGATGCTAACTATGGCTACACCTTC. Its translation: CASIGAYDANYGYTF.

This rearrangement joins TRBV27 to TRBJ1-2; a weak D match, TRBD1 (6 bases). The CDR3 has 15 amino acids. V dropped 8 bases and J dropped 10 bases, with 26 bases sitting between them. Germline V gene data show CDR1 as MNHEY and CDR2 as SMNVEV (reference sequence). The CDR3 region is CASSSGGQLRENYTF. Written as DNA, the CDR3 is TGTGCCAGCTCGAGTGGGGGCCAGCTGCGGGAGAACTACACCTTC.

This chain links TRBV19 with TRBJ1-5, with TRBD1 matching over 9 bases. Germline V CDR1 and CDR2: LNHDA, SQIVND (reference sequence). The CDR3 spans 13 residues. V dropped 6 bases and J dropped 6; count of bases not matched to a gene: 3. The CDR3 spells CASSLDRGQPQHF. CDR3 sequence (DNA): TGTGCCAGTAGCTTGGACAGGGGTCAGCCCCAGCATTTT.

This chain uses TRBV5-1 with TRBJ2-1; TRBD1 agrees at 9 bases. The CDR3 totals 20 residues. CDR1 and CDR2 from the germline V gene are SGHRS and YFSETQ. V trimming: 4 bases; J trimming: 1 base; junction bases outside the gene matches: 18. DNA for the CDR3: TGCGCCAGCAGCGAAAGACGGACCGGGACAGGGTCGGTTTCCTACAATGAGCAGTTCTTC. It encodes CASSERRTGTGSVSYNEQFF.

This chain uses TRBV2 with TRBJ2-2; D remains ambiguous. V dropped 4 bases and J dropped 9 bases, with 9 bases sitting between them. The germline gives CDR1 SNHLY, CDR2 FYNNEI. The CDR3 is 12 residues long. CDR3 amino acids: CASSVNNRELFF. In DNA, the CDR3 is TGTGCCAGCAGTGTCAACAACCGGGAGCTGTTTTTT.

Only one count was recorded for this clone. The J gene is TRBJ1-5, the V gene TRBV5-5; maybe TRBD1 (6 bases). This CDR3 region has 14 residues. V lost 4 bases and J lost 4, with 12 bases in between. CDR1 is SGHKS and CDR2 is YYEKEE in the germline V gene (reference sequence). The CDR3 reads CASSPEGGNQPQHF. As DNA, the CDR3 is TGTGCCAGCAGCCCTGAGGGGGGGAATCAGCCCCAGCATTTT.

This clone has more than one count but fewer than ten. The chain links TRBV6-5 to TRBJ2-7, with D perhaps TRBD2 (6 bases). The germline gives CDR1 MNHEY, CDR2 SVGAGI. V was clipped by 6 bases and J by 2 bases, with 17 bases between them. The CDR3 runs to 15 residues. CDR3 region: CASRSPSGSPYEQYF. In DNA, the CDR3 is TGTGCCAGCAGGTCCCCATCCGGGAGTCCCTACGAGCAGTACTTC.

The CDR3 sequence is CASSLHSSGQQNIQYF. Here the CDR3 DNA reads TGTGCCAGCAGTTTACATTCATCGGGACAGCAAAACATTCAGTACTTC. The chain employs TRBV28 and TRBJ2-4, with TRBD1 matching over 7 bases. Germline assignment: CDR1 MDHEN and CDR2 SYDVKM. This CDR3 is 16 amino acids long. With 2 bases clipped from V and 5 bases from J, the junction kept 9 bases outside the gene matches.

The gene calls are TRBV7-2 and TRBJ2-2, with a possible D match to TRBD2 (6 bases). The CDR3 covers 17 residues. CDR1 is SGHTA and CDR2 is FQGNSA in the germline V gene. V was shortened by 8 bases and J by 4 bases, with 23 bases between the two germline ends. This CDR3 is CASQPGRDPLVTGELFF. Here the CDR3 DNA reads TGTGCCAGCCAGCCAGGGCGGGATCCCTTGGTCACCGGGGAGCTGTTTTTT.

The chain has TRBV11-3 and TRBJ2-2, with 7 bases fitting TRBD2. Per germline, CDR1 SGHNT and CDR2 YENEEA. This CDR3 comprises 16 residues. J was trimmed by 8 bases and V by 5 bases; bases with no gene match: 14. CDR3 sequence reads: CASSPRTRGEAGELFF. The CDR3 bases are TGTGCCAGCAGCCCCCGGACTAGAGGGGAGGCTGGGGAGCTGTTTTTT. Variable domain in full (rest from reference TRBV11-3 and TRBJ2-2): EAGVVQSPRYKIIEKKQPVAFWCNPISGHNTLYWYLQNLGQGPELLIRYENEEAVDDSQLPKDRFSAERLKGVDSTLKIQPAELGDSAVYLCASSPRTRGEAGELFFGEGSRLTVL.

The V gene is TRBV5-4, the J gene TRBJ2-5; no clear D. Germline lookup yields CDR1 SGHNT and CDR2 YYREEE (reference sequence). This CDR3 comprises 13 residues. Deletions cut 4 bases from V and 3 bases from J, with 10 bases between. CDR3 nucleotides: TGTGCCAGCAGCATTCAGACAAAAGAGACCCAGTACTTC. This codes for CASSIQTKETQYF.

This clone has a handful of counts. This sequence joins TRBV9 and TRBJ2-1; 10 bases match TRBD1. The length of the CDR3 is 15 residues. Trimming took 2 bases from V and 3 from J; bases not matched to a gene: 2. CDR1 and CDR2 (germline): SGDLS, YYNGEE. The CDR3 nucleotides are TGTGCCAGCAGCGTCCGGGACAGGGGCTACAATGAGCAGTTCTTC. Protein: CASSVRDRGYNEQFF.

The chain combines TRBV5-6 with TRBJ2-5; 7 nucleotides align to TRBD1. Germline CDR1 and CDR2: SGHDT and YYEEEE. The V and J ends lost 2 bases and 0 bases, in that order; junction bases with no gene match: 1. This CDR3 has 14 amino acids. DNA of the CDR3: TGTGCCAGCAGCTTCGGGACAGACCAAGAGACCCAGTACTTC. Protein product: CASSFGTDQETQYF.

Remarks on this clone: The junction does not match germline at one end; this may be a read error. V usage is TRBV7-9 and J usage is TRBJ1-5; D may be TRBD1 (6 bases). Germline loops: CDR1 SEHNR, CDR2 FQNEAQ (reference sequence). CDR3 length equals 14 residues. As DNA, the CDR3 is TGTTCCAGCAGCTTAGTGGACAGCCGTCAGCCCCAGCATTTT. Its translation is CSSSLVDSRQPQHF.

The CDR3, as DNA: TGTGCCATCAGTGAGTCGGCTAGCGGGTCTTACTTC. Translating gives CAISESASGSYF. The chain recombines TRBV10-3 with TRBJ2-7; 8 nucleotides align to TRBD2. The CDR3 loop spans 12 amino acids. V lost 0 bases and J lost 13; bases outside the gene matches: 5. The germline V gene has CDR1 ENHRY and CDR2 SYGVKD.

This chain joins TRBV2 and TRBJ2-1, with 10 bases that match TRBD1. Per germline, CDR1 SNHLY and CDR2 FYNNEI. The J segment lost 8 bases and the V segment lost 4 bases, leaving 11 bases of the junction unmatched. The CDR3 extends over 16 amino acids. The chain's CDR3 is CASSGDPGQGRYEQFF. The CDR3 nucleotides read TGTGCCAGCAGTGGGGATCCGGGACAGGGGAGGTATGAGCAGTTCTTC.

CDR3 DNA: TGCGCCAGCAGCCAATCGGGGGTGGTGGGGGGGCGAAATTCACCCCTCCACTTT. This codes for CASSQSGVVGGRNSPLHF. The rearrangement links TRBV4-1 to TRBJ1-6; tentatively, D is TRBD1 (6 bases). The CDR3 consists of 18 residues. Per germline, CDR1 MGHRA and CDR2 YSYEKL. Trimming removed 2 bases at V and 7 bases at J, with 21 bases between.

This chain connects TRBV29-1 to TRBJ2-5; the match to TRBD2 covers 11 bases. The CDR3 has 16 amino acids. Germline lookup yields CDR1 SQVTM and CDR2 ANQGSEA. V was clipped by 4 bases and J by 5 bases; unmatched bases: 12. The CDR3 region is CSVVGGPSGRFETQYF. The CDR3 DNA is TGCAGCGTTGTAGGAGGGCCTAGCGGGAGGTTCGAGACCCAGTACTTC.

This clone was detected only a few times. V is TRBV7-2 and J is TRBJ1-4; tentative D call: TRBD1 (6 bases). Germline CDR1 SGHTA, CDR2 FQGNSA. There are 18 residues in the CDR3. Trimming pared 1 base from V and 11 bases from J, leaving 26 bases between. The CDR3 DNA is TGTGCCAGCAGCTTAGTCCATATTGCATTGGGGGACAAGGGGAAACTGTTTTTT. Protein: CASSLVHIALGDKGKLFF.

This clone appeared a few times. The genes are TRBV28 and TRBJ1-1; no definite D call. V was pared by 2 bases and J by 5 bases, with 15 bases between. The CDR3 contains 15 residues. Per germline, CDR1 MDHEN and CDR2 SYDVKM. The CDR3 reads CASSLGSGFRTEAFF. CDR3 coding DNA: TGTGCCAGCAGTTTAGGTTCAGGATTTCGTACTGAAGCTTTCTTT. The full variable domain, completed using reference TRBV28 and TRBJ1-1, is DVKVTQSSRYLVKRTGEKVFLECVQDMDHENMFWYRQDPGLGLRLIYFSYDVKMKEKGDIPEGYSVSREKKERFSLILESASTNQTSMYLCASSLGSGFRTEAFFGQGTRLTVV.

The V gene is TRBV5-4, the J gene TRBJ2-5; TRBD2 matches at 14 bases. Germline V lookup: CDR1 SGHNT, CDR2 YYREEE (reference sequence). The CDR3 spans 16 residues. V lost 3 bases and J lost 5; bases outside the gene matches: 6. CDR3 DNA sequence: TGTGCCAGCAGCTCGCGGACTAGCGGGAGGCTGGAGACCCAGTACTTC. Its protein product is CASSSRTSGRLETQYF.

The V gene is TRBV19, the J gene TRBJ1-1, with a weak D call TRBD1 (6 bases). CDR1 LNHDA and CDR2 SQIVND come from the germline V gene (reference sequence). Trimming stripped 0 bases from V and 3 bases from J, with 11 bases between. CDR3 length: 15 residues. The CDR3 nucleotides read TGTGCCAGTAGTATAGATGGGGGGGCTTACACTGAAGCTTTCTTT. This translates into CASSIDGGAYTEAFF.

The CDR3 region has the DNA TGTGCCAGCTCCCAGAGACAGGCGAGAGAAAACATTCAGTACTTC. Translated: CASSQRQARENIQYF. The chain recombines TRBV18 with TRBJ2-4, with a possible D match to TRBD1 (6 bases). Trimming left V 6 bases short and J 5 bases short, with 17 bases between. This CDR3 spans 15 amino acids. Germline V lookup: CDR1 KGHSH, CDR2 LQKENI. The full variable domain, its missing parts supplied by reference TRBV18 and TRBJ2-4, is NAGVMQNPRHLVRRRGQEARLRCSPMKGHSHVYWYRQLPEEGLKFMVYLQKENIIDESGMPKERFSAEFPKEGPSILRIQQVVRGDSAAYFCASSQRQARENIQYFGAGTRLSVL.

This rearrangement joins TRBV15 to TRBJ2-2; TRBD2 agrees at 16 bases. This CDR3 has 16 residues. V lost 4 bases, J lost 8 bases, and 4 bases stayed unmatched. Germline-derived CDR1 and CDR2 are LNHNV and YYDKDF (reference sequence). The CDR3, as DNA: TGTGCCACCAGCACCGGGACTAGCGGGAGGGTGGGGGAGCTGTTTTTT. Its translation is CATSTGTSGRVGELFF. Together with reference TRBV15 and TRBJ2-2, the CDR3 gives the full variable domain: DAMVIQNPRYQVTQFGKPVTLSCSQTLNHNVMYWYQQKSSQAPKLLFHYYDKDFNNEADTPDNFQSRRPNTSFCFLDIRSPGLGDTAMYLCATSTGTSGRVGELFFGEGSRLTVL.

This sequence joins TRBV5-4 and TRBJ2-1; 9 bases map to TRBD2. With 1 base clipped from V and 6 bases from J, the junction kept 5 bases outside the gene matches. Germline V CDR1 and CDR2: SGHNT, YYREEE (reference sequence). The CDR3 consists of 15 residues. CDR3 bases: TGTGCCAGCAGCTTGTCTAGCGGGAACGCCAATGAGCAGTTCTTC. It specifies CASSLSSGNANEQFF.